Below are 27 T cell receptor beta chains sequenced from a single sample in a study of blood T cell repertoires in COVID-19. The assay was immunoSEQ multiplex PCR, and TCRdb's table has in-frame clones only and misses some. The profile shows 120,000 to 150,000 clones, approximately 89% of them singletons. The material sequenced was peripheral blood. Source of these receptors: a human donor in a cohort sampled during active COVID-19.

The V gene is TRBV27, the J gene TRBJ1-6; D is unclear. CDR1 and CDR2 from the germline V gene are MNHEY and SMNVEV (reference sequence). The V end was cut by 2 bases, the J end by 7 bases, with 15 bases between. This CDR3 has 16 residues. The CDR3 reads CASSLPRTEGNSPLHF. As DNA, the CDR3 is TGTGCCAGCAGTTTACCGCGGACGGAGGGCAATTCACCCCTCCACTTT.

The chain is built from TRBV6-5 and TRBJ1-1, with D tentatively TRBD1 (5 bases). V was cut by 4 bases and J by 0 bases, with 9 bases left in between. The CDR3 sequence is 14 residues long. Germline V CDR1 and CDR2: MNHEY, SVGAGI. This CDR3 is CASSFGGMNTEAFF. The CDR3, as DNA: TGTGCCAGCAGTTTCGGGGGTATGAACACTGAAGCTTTCTTT.

The rearrangement links TRBV4-3 to TRBJ2-7, with a possible D match to TRBD2 (6 bases). The germline V gene has CDR1 LGHNA and CDR2 YSLEER. Between the trimmed V and J ends, which lost 1 base and 5 bases, there was a span of 12 bases. The CDR3 runs 14 residues. CDR3: CASSQAGGVNEQYF. CDR3 coding DNA: TGCGCCAGCAGCCAAGCGGGCGGGGTCAACGAGCAGTACTTC.

V and J are TRBV5-1 and TRBJ2-5; TRBD2 aligns across 8 bases. The V gene end was trimmed by 4 bases and the J gene end by 4 bases; junction bases not matched to a gene: 12. CDR1 SGHRS and CDR2 YFSETQ come from the germline V gene. This CDR3 contains 16 residues. In DNA, the CDR3 is TGCGCCAGCAGCGGGGAGGGTAGCGGGGACCGAGAGACCCAGTACTTC. It specifies CASSGEGSGDRETQYF.

This sequence joins TRBV7-9 and TRBJ1-1; a weak D match, TRBD1 (6 bases). The germline V and J ends were trimmed by 5 bases and 0 bases, with 16 bases remaining between them. This CDR3 has 16 residues. Germline V gene sequence: CDR1 SEHNR, CDR2 FQNEAQ (reference sequence). CDR3: CASSPTGPGVNTEAFF. Written as DNA, the CDR3 is TGTGCCAGCAGCCCGACAGGCCCCGGGGTGAACACTGAAGCTTTCTTT.

This chain connects TRBV9 to TRBJ1-2; TRBD1 might be the D (5 bases). Trimming removed 0 bases from V and 2 bases from J, with 11 bases in between. CDR3 size: 15 residues. Germline lookup yields CDR1 SGDLS and CDR2 YYNGEE. The CDR3 spells CASSVDAAGNYGYTF. The CDR3 nucleotides are TGTGCCAGCAGCGTAGACGCCGCAGGGAACTATGGCTACACCTTC.

This clone was found once. The V call is TRBV2, the J call TRBJ2-7; 9 bases are a match to TRBD2. CDR1 SNHLY and CDR2 FYNNEI come from the germline V gene. V trimming: 2 bases; J trimming: 4 bases; junction bases outside the gene matches: 9. The CDR3 contains 16 residues. This CDR3 is CASSELAVAGAYEQYF. The DNA for the CDR3 is TGTGCCAGCAGTGAATTGGCGGTAGCGGGGGCTTACGAGCAGTACTTC.

The chain recombines TRBV19 with TRBJ1-4; D not certain. This CDR3 region has 18 residues. CDR1 is LNHDA and CDR2 is SQIVND in the germline V gene (reference sequence). With 7 bases removed from V and 8 bases from J, the gap between germline ends came to 29 bases. The CDR3 loop reads CASTNSSPKEEYREKLFF. The DNA for the CDR3 is TGTGCCAGTACCAACTCGTCCCCGAAGGAGGAATATAGGGAAAAACTGTTTTTT.

The chain employs TRBV2 and TRBJ1-6; 7 positions match TRBD1. Germline CDR1 is SNHLY and CDR2 is FYNNEI. This CDR3 has 15 amino acids. After removal of 2 bases from V and 8 bases from J, the junction contained 6 bases not matched to a gene. CDR3 DNA: TGTGCCAGCAGTGAATCACAGGGGATCTATTCACCCCTCCACTTT. Its protein is CASSESQGIYSPLHF.

As DNA, the CDR3 is TGTGCCAGCAGCTTTAGACTAGCGGGGACCTACGAGCAGTACTTC. The encoded protein is CASSFRLAGTYEQYF. The chain uses TRBV27 and TRBJ2-7; TRBD2 matches at 11 bases. Trimming removed 6 bases from V and 2 bases from J; junction bases left unmatched: 6. The CDR3 totals 15 residues. Germline V lookup: CDR1 MNHEY, CDR2 SMNVEV (reference sequence).

The chain links TRBV6-5 to TRBJ1-6, with 7 bases that match TRBD1. Looked up from germline, CDR1 is MNHEY and CDR2 is SVGAGI. The CDR3 has 16 residues. V was clipped by 6 bases and J by 4 bases; unmatched bases: 9. CDR3 in amino acids: CASRYDRERYNSPLHF. Written as DNA, the CDR3 is TGTGCCAGCAGATACGACAGGGAGAGGTATAATTCACCCCTCCACTTT.

The chain uses TRBV4-1 and TRBJ2-7; maybe TRBD1 (6 bases). CDR3 size: 15 residues. Germline-derived CDR1 and CDR2 are MGHRA and YSYEKL. V lost 1 base and J lost 0, with 10 bases in between. The CDR3 reads CASSQADRPSYEQYF. CDR3 DNA: TGCGCCAGCAGCCAAGCGGACAGACCCTCCTACGAGCAGTACTTC.

The chain carries TRBV19 and TRBJ1-2; weak D call: TRBD1 (5 bases). Trimming stripped 0 bases from V and 7 bases from J, with 15 bases between. CDR3 length: 15 amino acids. The germline V gene encodes CDR1 LNHDA and CDR2 SQIVND (reference sequence). The CDR3: CASSIDHQGESGYTF. The CDR3, as DNA: TGTGCCAGTAGTATAGATCATCAAGGGGAAAGTGGCTACACCTTC.

V gene TRBV9 combines with J gene TRBJ1-1; maybe TRBD1 (5 bases). Trimming cost V 4 bases and J 3 bases, with 16 bases left between them. The CDR3 covers 15 residues. Germline V gene lookup returns CDR1 SGDLS and CDR2 YYNGEE. CDR3 nucleotides: TGTGCCAGCAGCTCAGCCCCCGGGGGAGACACTGAAGCTTTCTTT. This translates into CASSSAPGGDTEAFF.

This chain joins TRBV4-3 and TRBJ1-6; a weak D match, TRBD1 (5 bases). The germline V gene has CDR1 LGHNA and CDR2 YSLEER. Deletions cut 3 bases from V and 8 bases from J, with 20 bases between. The CDR3 is made up of 17 amino acids. This CDR3 reads CASSHSGGSLDDSPLHF. CDR3 sequence (DNA): TGCGCCAGCAGCCACTCGGGGGGGTCTCTTGACGATTCACCCCTCCACTTT.

The rearrangement uses TRBV5-1 and TRBJ2-1, with D perhaps matching TRBD2 (6 bases). Germline values: CDR1 SGHRS, CDR2 YFSETQ. V lost 0 bases, J lost 7 bases, and 8 bases lay in between. The CDR3 runs 13 residues. The CDR3 spells CASSLEAGNEQFF. CDR3 in DNA: TGCGCCAGCAGCTTGGAGGCGGGGAATGAGCAGTTCTTC. The complete variable domain, with remaining parts taken from reference TRBV5-1 and TRBJ2-1, reads KAGVTQTPRYLIKTRGQQVTLSCSPISGHRSVSWYQQTPGQGLQFLFEYFSETQRNKGNFPGRFSGRQFSNSRSEMNVSTLELGDSALYLCASSLEAGNEQFFGPGTRLTVL.

This chain joins TRBV5-1 and TRBJ2-7; 7 bases fit TRBD1. CDR3 size: 14 residues. Germline CDR1 reads SGHRS; CDR2 reads YFSETQ. The V segment lost 7 bases and the J segment 3 bases; nucleotides outside the gene matches: 10. The CDR3 region has the DNA TGCGCCAGCTCCCCTCCCGGGACAGTCTACGAGCAGTACTTC. This translates into CASSPPGTVYEQYF.

The rearrangement joins TRBV4-2 to TRBJ2-2; 7 positions match TRBD1. The CDR3 contains 15 residues. Unmatched junction bases numbered 10, after V lost 5 bases and J lost 7 bases. Looked up from germline, CDR1 is LGHNA and CDR2 is YNFKEQ. CDR3 nucleotide sequence: TGTGCCAGCAGCTCTCGACAGGGATTAAGCGGGGAGCTGTTTTTT. Protein product: CASSSRQGLSGELFF.

The gene calls are TRBV4-1 and TRBJ1-3; possible D gene TRBD1, 5 bases. V lost 3 bases and J 7 bases, leaving 22 bases between the germline ends. The CDR3 extends over 17 amino acids. Germline lookup yields CDR1 MGHRA and CDR2 YSYEKL. CDR3 nucleotide sequence: TGCGCCAGCAGCCAGTTCTTAATGACAGAAGTAGGTAACACCATATATTTT. It codes for CASSQFLMTEVGNTIYF.

This clone was recorded once. This rearrangement joins TRBV9 to TRBJ2-1; 9 bases agree with TRBD2. Germline CDR1 SGDLS, CDR2 YYNGEE. The CDR3 is 16 amino acids. The V segment lost 7 bases and the J segment 2 bases; nucleotides outside the gene matches: 10. The chain's CDR3 is CASGPGTSLAYNEQFF. In DNA form, the CDR3 reads TGTGCCAGCGGACCAGGGACTAGCCTTGCCTACAATGAGCAGTTCTTC.

The sample holds one count of this clone. This chain uses TRBV5-1 with TRBJ2-3, with D possibly being TRBD1 (6 bases). CDR3 length equals 16 residues. Trimming stripped 4 bases from V and 6 bases from J, with 21 bases between. In germline, CDR1 is SGHRS, CDR2 YFSETQ. The CDR3 coding sequence is TGCGCCAGCAGCCCCTCCTCGGGCACAGGGATGGATACGCAGTATTTT. Its translation is CASSPSSGTGMDTQYF.

The rearrangement joins TRBV9 to TRBJ1-4; no clear D gene. Germline V CDR1 and CDR2: SGDLS, YYNGEE. The V and J ends lost 2 bases and 7 bases respectively, with 12 bases between them. The CDR3 totals 14 residues. The CDR3 DNA reads as TGTGCCAGCAGCGTCGGGGTGGTGGGTGAAAAACTGTTTTTT. Translating it yields CASSVGVVGEKLFF.

J is TRBJ2-7 and V is TRBV29-1, with TRBD1 matching over 8 bases. This CDR3 is built from 13 residues. J was trimmed by 5 bases and V by 1 base; bases with no gene match: 4. From germline, CDR1 is SQVTM and CDR2 ANQGSEA. In DNA, the CDR3 is TGCAGCGTTGAAGTAACAGGGGGGAACGAGCAGTACTTC. Protein sequence: CSVEVTGGNEQYF.

Worth noting for this clone: One junction end does not reproduce the germline sequence, and a read error may be involved. The V call is TRBV7-9, the J call TRBJ1-4; no definite D call. CDR1 is SEHNR and CDR2 is FQNEAQ in the germline V gene (reference sequence). This CDR3 region has 12 residues. The CDR3 DNA is TGTGCCAGCAGCTTAGGTGACGGCCACGGGATTTTT. Its protein product is CASSLGDGHGIF.

The chain links TRBV6-2 or TRBV6-3 to TRBJ2-3; possibly TRBD2 for D (7 bases). The CDR3 extends over 15 amino acids. V was clipped by 0 bases and J by 6 bases, with 13 bases between them. Germline V lookup: CDR1 MNHEY, CDR2 SVGEGT. The CDR3 nucleotides read TGTGCCAGCAGTTACTCGGGGGGGGCCCCTGATACGCAGTATTTT. It specifies CASSYSGGAPDTQYF.

The gene calls are TRBV2 and TRBJ1-1; no reliable D call. There are 14 residues in the CDR3. The germline V gene has CDR1 SNHLY and CDR2 FYNNEI. V lost 6 bases and J lost 0, with 11 bases in between. CDR3 nucleotides: TGTGCCAGCAGCTATGGTCTCATGAACACTGAAGCTTTCTTT. This encodes CASSYGLMNTEAFF.

The chain couples TRBV6-2 or TRBV6-3 to TRBJ1-2; tentatively, D is TRBD1 (5 bases). The CDR3 sequence is 14 residues long. V gave up 2 bases and J gave up 6 bases, with 13 bases separating them. Germline V gene lookup returns CDR1 MNHEY and CDR2 SVGEGT. As DNA, the CDR3 is TGTGCCAGCAGTTACGGAGTGTCAGGGAATGGCTACACCTTC. Amino acids: CASSYGVSGNGYTF.